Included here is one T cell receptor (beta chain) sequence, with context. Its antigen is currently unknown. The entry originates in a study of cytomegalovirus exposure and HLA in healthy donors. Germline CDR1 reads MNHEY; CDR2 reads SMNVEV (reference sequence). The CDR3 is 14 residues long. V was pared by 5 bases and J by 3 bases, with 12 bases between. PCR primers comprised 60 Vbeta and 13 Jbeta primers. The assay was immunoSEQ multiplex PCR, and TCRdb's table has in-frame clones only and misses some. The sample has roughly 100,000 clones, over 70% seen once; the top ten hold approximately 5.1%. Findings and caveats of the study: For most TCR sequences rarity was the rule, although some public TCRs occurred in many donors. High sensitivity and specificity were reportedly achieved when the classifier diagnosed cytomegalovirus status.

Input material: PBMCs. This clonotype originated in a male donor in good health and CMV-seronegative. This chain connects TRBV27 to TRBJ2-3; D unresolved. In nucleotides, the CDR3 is TGTGCCAGCAGTCCTTTTGCAGAAACAGATACGCAGTATTTT. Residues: CASSPFAETDTQYF.